This T cell receptor (beta chain) was found in a study of CD8+CD57+ T cells in acquired aplastic anemia. At least ten counts were recorded for this clonotype. The antigen is not known. Study-wide results and caveats: Fewer than 35 shared CD8+ CDR3s appeared highly expressed within patients' immunodominant clones.

Germline V lookup: CDR1 SQVTM, CDR2 ANQGSEA. After removal of 7 bases from V and 1 base from J, the junction contained 6 bases not matched to a gene. The CDR3 is 14 amino acids. Genomic DNA provided the template from which TCR beta VDJ and CDR3 profiles were obtained. Each CDR3 protein gets one entry after TCRdb re-called the reads with MiXCR. The sample comprises some 180,000 distinct CDR3 sequences, about half of which are singletons, and approximately 2.9% rests with the top ten. The J gene is TRBJ2-5, the V gene TRBV29-1; 10 bases line up with TRBD2. This clonotype originated in a human donor in good health. Sequencing input: sorted CD4+, CD8+, or CD8+CD57+ T cells (not recorded which) from PBMCs. The CDR3 DNA reads TGCAGCGCCCCGCGGACTAGCGGCCAAGAGACCCAGTACTTC. Translating gives CSAPRTSGQETQYF.